Sequencing of this T cell receptor beta chain was carried out in a study of molecular identifiers for immune sequencing clone quantification. As for the study in general: The replicates split RNA from around 20,000 or 100,000 naive CD8 cells five ways and sequenced four.

TCRdb reprocessed the PCR reads with MiXCR, giving one entry per CDR3 protein. The sample lists roughly 7,700 distinct CDR3 sequences, 33% seen once, with 4% to 5.5% in the top ten. This clonotype has a handful of counts. The specimen was naive CD8+ T cells from blood, with Jurkat cell RNA spiked in. Subset indicated: FACS-sorted CD8+CD4-CCR7+CD45RA+ naive T cells. The sequence was collected from a human donor in good health. Some libraries in this study had Jurkat cell RNA spiked in.

CDR3 loop: CASSFTDTQYF. The DNA of the CDR3 is TGTGCCAGCAGTTTCACAGATACGCAGTATTTT. The rearrangement links TRBV12-3 or TRBV12-4 to TRBJ2-3; D unresolved. The V gene lost 3 bases and the J gene lost 2 bases, with 0 bases spanning the gap. CDR3 length: 11 residues.